This T cell receptor (beta chain) was captured in a study of blood T cells in healthy people across ages. The study, taken as a whole, reports: Versus aged donors, long-lived donors had higher diversity and more naive CD4+ cells. As age increased, TCR beta diversity per million T cells fell in a roughly linear fashion.

A J-beta primer mix and a sample-barcoded 5' primer were used in a second PCR of roughly 6 to 12 cycles. TCRdb re-called the 5' RACE reads with MiXCR, one entry per CDR3 protein. Of 600,000 to 900,000 distinct CDR3 sequences listed, around 24% are singletons. There are a few counts of this clonotype. Its target is not known. The germline V gene has CDR1 SGDLS and CDR2 YYNGEE. V was cut by 7 bases and J by 4 bases, with 21 bases left in between. The CDR3 length is 15 residues. The sample also formed part of further work on T cells of mothers and their children.

The chain carries TRBV9 and TRBJ2-7, with D perhaps given as TRBD1 or TRBD2 (5 bases each). Sequenced sample: blood. The receptor's source is a boy younger than 18 in good health. CDR3 region: CASSVDGGLMYEQYF. As DNA, the CDR3 is TGTGCCAGCTCCGTAGATGGGGGTCTTATGTACGAGCAGTACTTC.